The 25 T cell receptor beta chains listed next were all sequenced from one sample in a study of blood T cell repertoires in COVID-19. Generated by immunoSEQ multiplex PCR, the TCRdb table keeps only in-frame clones and is missing some. The table lists 75,000 to 95,000 clones, about 78% of them singletons, with just over 35% in the top ten. The sequencing sample was made of peripheral blood. The receptors were gathered from a man aged 55 to 70 with COVID-19, enrolled during active disease.

V is TRBV6-5 and J is TRBJ2-5; a possible D gene is TRBD1 (5 bases). Germline V lookup: CDR1 MNHEY, CDR2 SVGAGI. This CDR3 is 14 amino acids long. The V gene lost 0 bases and the J gene lost 4 bases, with 9 bases spanning the gap. This chain's CDR3 is CASSYSLGRETQYF. DNA for the CDR3: TGTGCCAGCAGTTACTCTCTGGGGCGAGAGACCCAGTACTTC.

J is TRBJ2-2 and V is TRBV7-2, with 9 bases identical to TRBD1. Per the germline V gene, CDR1 is SGHTA and CDR2 is FQGNSA. V lost 4 bases to trimming and J lost 6 bases; unmatched junction nucleotides: 3. The CDR3 has 14 residues. The CDR3 nucleotides are TGTGCCAGCAGCTCGAGACAGGGGGCCGGGGAGCTGTTTTTT. Translated, it gives CASSSRQGAGELFF.

This clone was observed a few times. The chain couples TRBV6-1 to TRBJ1-5, with a tentative D call TRBD1 (6 bases). Between the trimmed V and J ends, which lost 2 bases and 2 bases, there was a span of 7 bases. This CDR3 region has 14 residues. The germline CDR1 and CDR2 sequences are MNHNS and SASEGT. CDR3 region: CASSETGRNQPQHF. The CDR3 bases are TGTGCCAGCAGTGAAACAGGGCGCAATCAGCCCCAGCATTTT.

J is TRBJ1-6 and V is TRBV9, with D possibly TRBD1 on 5 matching bases. CDR3 length: 16 amino acids. From germline, CDR1 is SGDLS and CDR2 YYNGEE. V was trimmed by 4 bases and J by 9 bases, leaving 20 bases between them. CDR3 bases: TGTGCCAGCAGCCCGAGCTCGGGGGGGATGATTTCACCCCTCCACTTT. Protein product: CASSPSSGGMISPLHF.

The chain recombines TRBV6-1 with TRBJ1-5, with D possibly being TRBD1 (6 bases). The CDR3 extends over 16 amino acids. Germline loops: CDR1 MNHNS, CDR2 SASEGT. Trimming took 3 bases from V and 2 from J, leaving 14 bases between them. Here the CDR3 reads CASSEPQGFGNQPQHF. The CDR3 DNA follows: TGTGCCAGCAGTGAGCCCCAGGGGTTCGGCAATCAGCCCCAGCATTTT.

Only a few counts were recorded for this clone. This chain uses TRBV5-4 with TRBJ1-1; TRBD1 aligns across 10 bases. The CDR3 consists of 15 residues. Per germline, CDR1 SGHNT and CDR2 YYREEE (reference sequence). V lost 3 bases to trimming and J lost 4 bases; unmatched junction nucleotides: 6. The CDR3 coding sequence is TGTGCCAGCAGCTCGGGGACAGGGGCAGGCACTGAAGCTTTCTTT. Its protein product is CASSSGTGAGTEAFF.

The rearrangement links TRBV27 to TRBJ1-5, with unresolved D. This CDR3 is 13 amino acids long. V lost 8 bases to trimming and J lost 7 bases, with 15 bases between them. Per germline, CDR1 MNHEY and CDR2 SMNVEV (reference sequence). This CDR3 is CASSLGGYQPQHF. CDR3 in DNA: TGTGCCAGCTCCCTTGGAGGGTACCAGCCCCAGCATTTT.

V is TRBV18 and J is TRBJ1-1; 8 bases are shared with TRBD1. The V segment lost 5 bases and the J segment 1 base; nucleotides outside the gene matches: 3. From germline, CDR1 is KGHSH and CDR2 LQKENI. The length of the CDR3 is 14 residues. The CDR3 DNA reads TGTGCCAGCTCAACAGGACAGGGGAACACTGAAGCTTTCTTT. Its translation is CASSTGQGNTEAFF. Filled out from reference TRBV18 and TRBJ1-1, the complete variable domain reads NAGVMQNPRHLVRRRGQEARLRCSPMKGHSHVYWYRQLPEEGLKFMVYLQKENIIDESGMPKERFSAEFPKEGPSILRIQQVVRGDSAAYFCASSTGQGNTEAFFGQGTRLTVV.

The gene calls are TRBV3-1 (or the pseudogene TRBV3-2) and TRBJ2-7; 12 positions match TRBD2. With 1 base clipped from V and 1 base from J, the junction kept 5 bases outside the gene matches. Germline assignment: CDR1 LGHDT and CDR2 YNNKEL (reference sequence). This CDR3 contains 17 residues. The CDR3 protein is CASSQGASGRGSYEQYF. CDR3 coding DNA: TGTGCCAGCAGCCAAGGAGCTAGCGGGAGGGGATCCTACGAGCAGTACTTC.

This clone showed up just once. The rearrangement joins TRBV19 to TRBJ1-2; the D gene is possibly TRBD1 (6 bases). CDR3 size: 15 residues. Trimming cost V 1 base and J 6 bases, with 15 bases left between them. CDR1 LNHDA and CDR2 SQIVND come from the germline V gene (reference sequence). The CDR3 region is CASSIGAGAFNGYTF. CDR3 DNA sequence: TGTGCCAGTAGTATAGGTGCAGGGGCGTTTAATGGCTACACCTTC.

The rearrangement uses TRBV4-2 and TRBJ1-1; weak D call: TRBD1 (6 bases). The CDR3 has 14 amino acids. V lost 4 bases, J lost 4 bases, and 13 bases lay in between. The germline CDR1 and CDR2 sequences are LGHNA and YNFKEQ. CDR3 sequence (DNA): TGTGCCAGCAGCCCCGGACAGCGGGGCACTGAAGCTTTCTTT. Protein sequence: CASSPGQRGTEAFF.

CDR3 sequence: CASSPPSRESYNEQFF. The CDR3 nucleotides read TGTGCCAGCTCACCACCGAGCAGGGAATCCTACAATGAGCAGTTCTTC. The chain recombines TRBV18 with TRBJ2-1, with D maybe TRBD1 (5 bases). The CDR3 length is 16 residues. Germline V lookup: CDR1 KGHSH, CDR2 LQKENI. V shed 0 bases and J shed 1 base, with 10 bases lying between them.

The chain joins TRBV28 to TRBJ1-1; 10 bases fit TRBD1. CDR3 length: 14 residues. V lost 5 bases and J lost 4; bases outside the gene matches: 4. Germline V gives CDR1 MDHEN, CDR2 SYDVKM. As DNA, the CDR3 is TGTGCCAGCAGTGGACAGGGGGTAGGCACTGAAGCTTTCTTT. Its translation: CASSGQGVGTEAFF.

The chain has TRBV7-6 and TRBJ2-2, with 10 nucleotides matching TRBD2. The CDR3 runs 20 residues. The germline V gene encodes CDR1 SGHVS and CDR2 FNYEAQ. The trim removed 2 bases at V and 7 bases at J, leaving 19 bases unmatched. This CDR3 is CASSLILSASGGIRGGELFF. CDR3 nucleotide sequence: TGTGCCAGCAGCTTAATCCTGTCGGCTAGCGGGGGAATTAGAGGCGGGGAGCTGTTTTTT.

The chain uses TRBV6-5 and TRBJ1-4; unclear D gene. CDR3 length equals 13 residues. CDR1 is MNHEY and CDR2 is SVGAGI in the germline V gene. The V end lost 6 bases, the J end lost 6 bases, and 11 bases lay between the germline ends. Here the CDR3 reads CASRERLDEKLFF. In DNA, the CDR3 is TGTGCCAGCAGAGAGCGGCTCGATGAAAAACTGTTTTTT.

The chain uses TRBV9 and TRBJ2-7; TRBD1 might be the D (5 bases). V lost 0 bases and J 0 bases, leaving 7 bases between the germline ends. CDR1 is SGDLS and CDR2 is YYNGEE in the germline V gene. The CDR3 is made up of 14 amino acids. The CDR3, as DNA: TGTGCCAGCAGCGTAGTGGACAACTCCTACGAGCAGTACTTC. Amino acids: CASSVVDNSYEQYF.

The V and J genes are TRBV6-6 and TRBJ2-1; 11 bases match TRBD2. The germline CDR1 and CDR2 sequences are MNHNY and SVGAGI (reference sequence). The length of the CDR3 is 17 residues. V shed 5 bases, J shed 4 bases, and the junction held 10 bases outside the gene matches. The CDR3 DNA reads TGTGCCAGCAGTCCTCTGACTAGCGGGGCCCAATACAATGAGCAGTTCTTC. This translates into CASSPLTSGAQYNEQFF.

The chain recombines TRBV19 with TRBJ1-1; TRBD1 agrees at 9 bases. The J segment lost 11 bases and the V segment lost 3 bases, leaving 4 bases of the junction unmatched. The CDR3 is made up of 12 amino acids. Germline V gives CDR1 LNHDA, CDR2 SQIVND (reference sequence). CDR3 coding DNA: TGTGCCAGTAGTATCACAGGGGGCTGGGCTTTCTTT. Its protein is CASSITGGWAFF.

The chain combines TRBV19 with TRBJ2-1; D may be TRBD2 (6 bases). The CDR3 is 15 amino acids. CDR1 LNHDA and CDR2 SQIVND come from the germline V gene (reference sequence). V shed 4 bases and J shed 3 bases, with 13 bases lying between them. In DNA, the CDR3 is TGTGCCAGTAGTACCACATGGGACTTCTACAATGAGCAGTTCTTC. This sequence encodes CASSTTWDFYNEQFF. Full variable domain (outside the CDR3, taken from reference TRBV19 and TRBJ2-1): DGGITQSPKYLFRKEGQNVTLSCEQNLNHDAMYWYRQDPGQGLRLIYYSQIVNDFQKGDIAEGYSVSREKKESFPLTVTSAQKNPTAFYLCASSTTWDFYNEQFFGPGTRLTVL.

V usage is TRBV7-2 and J usage is TRBJ2-3, with TRBD2 matching 12 bases. Trimming removed 4 bases from V and 2 bases from J; junction bases left unmatched: 4. CDR3 length: 16 residues. The germline CDR1 and CDR2 sequences are SGHTA and FQGNSA. CDR3 amino acids: CASSSGLAGITDTQYF. The DNA of the CDR3 is TGTGCCAGCAGCTCCGGACTAGCGGGGATCACAGATACGCAGTATTTT.

The gene calls are TRBV19 and TRBJ1-4, with 8 positions matching TRBD1. The CDR3 is made up of 16 amino acids. Germline V gives CDR1 LNHDA, CDR2 SQIVND (reference sequence). Trimming cost V 6 bases and J 5 bases; bases outside gene matches: 11. The CDR3 protein is CASSESWTGRNEKLFF. The CDR3 DNA follows: TGTGCCAGTAGCGAATCCTGGACAGGGAGGAATGAAAAACTGTTTTTT.

The V and J genes are TRBV7-6 and TRBJ2-1; maybe TRBD2 (5 bases). Germline V lookup: CDR1 SGHVS, CDR2 FNYEAQ. V lost 4 bases and J lost 5, with 12 bases in between. This CDR3 spans 14 amino acids. CDR3 region: CASSYGGEHNEQFF. The CDR3 region has the DNA TGTGCCAGCAGCTACGGTGGGGAGCACAATGAGCAGTTCTTC.

This clone has only one observation. The chain employs TRBV19 and TRBJ2-1; the D is unclear. There are 13 residues in the CDR3. Trimming left V 3 bases short and J 4 bases short, with 7 bases between. CDR1 and CDR2 from the germline V gene are LNHDA and SQIVND (reference sequence). The CDR3 DNA is TGTGCCAGTAGTATTTATCAGTACAATGAGCAGTTCTTC. Translation: CASSIYQYNEQFF.

This rearrangement joins TRBV14 to TRBJ2-7; D call uncertain. Germline V gene sequence: CDR1 SGHDN, CDR2 FVKESK. Trimming shortened V by 4 bases and J by 4 bases, and 11 bases separated the two germline ends. This CDR3 has 13 amino acids. DNA of the CDR3: TGTGCCAGCAGCCGTGGGCGAACATACGAGCAGTACTTC. Encoded protein: CASSRGRTYEQYF.

This clone was detected only a few times. CDR3 loop: CASSLAGAYNEQFF. The CDR3 bases are TGTGCCAGCAGTTTAGCGGGAGCCTACAATGAGCAGTTCTTC. This chain connects TRBV27 to TRBJ2-1; TRBD2 agrees at 7 bases. Germline V CDR1 and CDR2: MNHEY, SMNVEV (reference sequence). The CDR3 runs 14 residues. V lost 2 bases, J lost 2 bases, and 0 bases stayed unmatched.